A selection of T cell receptor beta chains follows, all from one sample in a study of cytomegalovirus exposure and HLA in healthy donors. Produced via immunoSEQ multiplex PCR; TCRdb's table is partial and in-frame only. In the table there are about 160,000 clones, roughly nine tenths of which are singletons. Material for sequencing was PBMCs. The receptors were sampled from a woman under 30 in good health and CMV-seropositive. CDR3s include the opening cysteine and the closing phenylalanine or tryptophan. D genes are given only for firm matches. Clone size, where shown, is once, few, many, or a class for clones that have expanded.

CDR3nt	CDR3aa	d_gene	v_gene	abundance	j_gene
TGTGCCAGCAGCTTAGGAGAGGAGTCCCCGGGGTATTTT	CASSLGEESPGYF	.	TRBV11-1	.	TRBJ2-3
TGTGCCAGCAGCCCTGACAGGGTAGGCCAAGAGACCCAGTACTTC	CASSPDRVGQETQYF	TRBD1	TRBV2	.	TRBJ2-5
TGTGCCAGCAGCTTCAGACAGCGCTTTAATCAGCCCCAGCATTTT	CASSFRQRFNQPQHF	.	TRBV14	.	TRBJ1-5
TGTGCCAGTAGCGCGACAGGGAAGGTTATAGGGAACACTGAAGCTTTCTTT	CASSATGKVIGNTEAFF	TRBD1	TRBV19	.	TRBJ1-1
TGTGCCGTCTCGACAGGGGCTGTTGAGGCTTTCTTT	CAVSTGAVEAFF	TRBD1	TRBV10-3	.	TRBJ1-1
TGTGCCAGGAGGGACAGAAACTACGAGCAGTACTTC	CARRDRNYEQYF	TRBD1	TRBV7-3	once	TRBJ2-7
TGTGCCAGCAGTGTCCAGTCGCTTCTTACGACCCAGTACTTC	CASSVQSLLTTQYF	.	TRBV6-1	once	TRBJ2-5
TGTGCCAGCAGTGATATTGGAGCGGGAGCGGAGGATGAGCAGTTCTTC	CASSDIGAGAEDEQFF	TRBD2	TRBV2	.	TRBJ2-1
TGTGCCAGCAGCTTTCTGACAGGCCAAGAGACCCAGTACTTC	CASSFLTGQETQYF	.	TRBV7-2	.	TRBJ2-5
TGTGCCAGCAGCCAAGACTATAGGGGGACAGCCTTGAGGAAACTGTTTTTT	CASSQDYRGTALRKLFF	TRBD1	TRBV4-2	.	TRBJ1-4
TGTGCCAGCAGCGTAGAACCCCAGGCGGGGGAGCAGTACTTC	CASSVEPQAGEQYF	.	TRBV9	.	TRBJ2-7
TGTGCCAGCACGGCCTCAGGGGGCAACGAGCAGTACTTC	CASTASGGNEQYF	TRBD1	TRBV6-6	.	TRBJ2-7
TGCAGCGTCCGAACTAGCGGACTCACAGATACGCAGTATTTT	CSVRTSGLTDTQYF	TRBD2	TRBV29-1	.	TRBJ2-3
TGTGCCAGCTCATCCCCCGAGGGAACCGCTATAGCTGAAGCTTTCTTT	CASSSPEGTAIAEAFF	.	TRBV18	.	TRBJ1-1
TGTGCCAGCGGAAGACGGGTCTCCGAGCAGTACTTC	CASGRRVSEQYF	.	TRBV2	few	TRBJ2-7
TGCGCCAGCAGCCTAGATACGGGATACTATGGCTACACCTTC	CASSLDTGYYGYTF	.	TRBV5-1	once	TRBJ1-2
TGTGCCAGCAGCATTGACCCAGGGGGCGGCACCGGGGAGCTGTTTTTT	CASSIDPGGGTGELFF	TRBD1	TRBV7-2	.	TRBJ2-2
TGTGCCAGCAGCGCGGGAACGTACGAGCAGTACTTC	CASSAGTYEQYF	.	TRBV7-8	.	TRBJ2-7
TGTGCCATCAGTGAGGTGCAGAACAATGAGCAGTTCTTC	CAISEVQNNEQFF	.	TRBV10-3	.	TRBJ2-1
TGTGCCAGCAGCGCTCCCCGGGTGGGAGATTTCAACAATGAGCAGTTCTTC	CASSAPRVGDFNNEQFF	.	TRBV9	.	TRBJ2-1
TGTGCCTGGAGTGTTTGGGACAGGGGGCGTCAGCCCCAGCATTTT	CAWSVWDRGRQPQHF	TRBD1	TRBV30	.	TRBJ1-5
TGTGCCAGCAGTGATCTTCGGGGGACCCAGTTGGACACCTTC	CASSDLRGTQLDTF	.	TRBV6-1	.	TRBJ1-2
TGCGCCAGCAGCCAATCCCCGGGTTCCGACGTTAATGAGCAGTTCTTC	CASSQSPGSDVNEQFF	.	TRBV4-1	.	TRBJ2-1
TGTGCCAGCAGGGCCGGACAGGGGGTGTACGAGCAGTACTTC	CASRAGQGVYEQYF	TRBD1	TRBV7-9	.	TRBJ2-7
TGTGCCGGCGGGACAGACCCTAACGAGCAGTACTTC	CAGGTDPNEQYF	.	TRBV30	.	TRBJ2-7
TGTGCCAGCAGTCCTGGGACAGCTAACTATGGCTACACCTTC	CASSPGTANYGYTF	TRBD1	TRBV6-6	.	TRBJ1-2
TGTGCCATCAGCGCCTACGGGAGTGGGTACAATGAGCAGTTCTTC	CAISAYGSGYNEQFF	.	TRBV10-3	.	TRBJ2-1
TGTGCCAGCAGGGATCCCGGGACTAGCGAGGAGACCCAGTACTTC	CASRDPGTSEETQYF	TRBD2	TRBV27	.	TRBJ2-5
TGCAGCGTTAGGCGACTGACAGGGATCGATGAGCAGTTCTTC	CSVRRLTGIDEQFF	TRBD1	TRBV29-1	.	TRBJ2-1
TGTGCCAGTATCGGGTTGGAGGAACTTCGCTCTGGGGCCAACGTCCTGACTTTC	CASIGLEELRSGANVLTF	.	TRBV19	.	TRBJ2-6
TGTGCCAGTAGTACCCAGGGTTCCTACGAGCAGTACTTC	CASSTQGSYEQYF	.	TRBV19	.	TRBJ2-7
TGTGCCAGCAGACTCGGAGGGAGCTCCTACGAGCAGTACTTC	CASRLGGSSYEQYF	.	TRBV6-5	.	TRBJ2-7
TGCGCCAGCAGCTTGGACGGGACAGGGAAGATCTCCTACGAGCAGTACTTC	CASSLDGTGKISYEQYF	TRBD1	TRBV5-1	.	TRBJ2-7
TGTGCCTTAAGGGACAGGCGGGGCTATGGCTACACCTTC	CALRDRRGYGYTF	TRBD1	TRBV28	.	TRBJ1-2
TGTGCCAGCAGTTTCGGGGTCTCTGGAAACACCATATATTTT	CASSFGVSGNTIYF	.	TRBV6-5	.	TRBJ1-3
TGTGCCAGCAGCTTAGACCCCCCAGAGGCGACCGGGGAGCTGTTTTTT	CASSLDPPEATGELFF	.	TRBV11-3	.	TRBJ2-2
TGCGCCAGCAGCTTGGTCGGGACAGGGGGCGAGCAGTACTTC	CASSLVGTGGEQYF	TRBD1	TRBV5-1	.	TRBJ2-7
TGTGCCAGCAGCTTAACTAGCGGGTCCTACGAGCAGTACTTC	CASSLTSGSYEQYF	TRBD2	TRBV7-9	.	TRBJ2-7
TGTGCCAGCAGTGCGTTGAGTAATGAAAAACTGTTTTTT	CASSALSNEKLFF	.	TRBV2	once	TRBJ1-4
TGTGCCAGCAACCTAGGATACACCGGGGAGCTGTTTTTT	CASNLGYTGELFF	.	TRBV28	.	TRBJ2-2
TGTGCCATCAGCGCGGCCCGACTAGCGGGAGTTAGCAATGAGCAGTTCTTC	CAISAARLAGVSNEQFF	TRBD2	TRBV10-3	.	TRBJ2-1
TGTGCCACCACGGACAGGAGCTCTGGAAACACCATATATTTT	CATTDRSSGNTIYF	TRBD1	TRBV15	.	TRBJ1-3
TGTGCCAGCAGTGGGGGACAGGGGGCGAGATCCACTGAAGCTTTCTTT	CASSGGQGARSTEAFF	TRBD1	TRBV6-1	.	TRBJ1-1
TGTGCCAGCAGCGTATTCGGGTCTGGAAACACCATATATTTT	CASSVFGSGNTIYF	.	TRBV9	.	TRBJ1-3
TGTGCCAGCAGCCGTGAATCCGGGACAGGCTCCTACGAGCAGTACTTC	CASSRESGTGSYEQYF	TRBD1	TRBV11-2	.	TRBJ2-7
TGCAGCGTTTCGACAGATCTGAACACTGAAGCTTTCTTT	CSVSTDLNTEAFF	.	TRBV29-1	.	TRBJ1-1
TGTGCCAGCAGTTATTATGGACAGCTAAATCAGCCCCAGCATTTT	CASSYYGQLNQPQHF	.	TRBV6-6	.	TRBJ1-5
TGTGCCAGCAGCTTCTGGACAGGGAAGTCCTACAATGAGCAGTTCTTC	CASSFWTGKSYNEQFF	TRBD1	TRBV11-2	.	TRBJ2-1
TGTGCCAGCAGCTTTTTACCGGACAGCTCCTACGAGCAGTACTTC	CASSFLPDSSYEQYF	.	TRBV11-2	.	TRBJ2-7
TGTGCCAGCAGCAAAACTAGCGGGAGATCCTACGAGCAGTACTTC	CASSKTSGRSYEQYF	TRBD2	TRBV7-2	.	TRBJ2-7
TGTGCCAGCAGGATCGGGACAGGAGGCTACGAGCAGTACTTC	CASRIGTGGYEQYF	TRBD1	TRBV2	.	TRBJ2-7
TGCGCCAGCAGTCGGGCCTACGAGCAGTACTTC	CASSRAYEQYF	.	TRBV5-1	.	TRBJ2-7
TGCGCCAGCAGCATCCCTCTAGCGGGCACTTACAATGAGCAGTTCTTC	CASSIPLAGTYNEQFF	TRBD2	TRBV5-1	.	TRBJ2-1
TGTGCCAGCAGCTTAGCGATTTCGGCTAGCGGGAGAGGGGAGACCCAGTACTTC	CASSLAISASGRGETQYF	TRBD2	TRBV7-2	.	TRBJ2-5
TGTGCCAGTAGTAAGCGGGAGGGCTCCTACGAGCAGTACTTC	CASSKREGSYEQYF	TRBD2	TRBV19	.	TRBJ2-7
TGTGCCAGCAGCCAAGAACAATTCGGGGGGCGAGACACTGAAGCTTTCTTT	CASSQEQFGGRDTEAFF	.	TRBV4-2	.	TRBJ1-1
TGTGCCATCTCGGGAACCTACGAGCAGTACTTC	CAISGTYEQYF	.	TRBV10-3	.	TRBJ2-7
TGTGCCAGTAGATTGGGACTAGCGGGAGGGAACAATGAGCAGTTCTTC	CASRLGLAGGNNEQFF	TRBD2	TRBV7-2	.	TRBJ2-1